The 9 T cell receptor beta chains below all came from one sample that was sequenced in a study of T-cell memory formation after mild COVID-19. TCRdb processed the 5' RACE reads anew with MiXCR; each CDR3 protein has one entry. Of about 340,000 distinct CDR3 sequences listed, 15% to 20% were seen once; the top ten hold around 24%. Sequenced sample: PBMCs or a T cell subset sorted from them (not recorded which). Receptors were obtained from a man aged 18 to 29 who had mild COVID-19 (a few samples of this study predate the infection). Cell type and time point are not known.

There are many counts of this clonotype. CDR3 bases: TGTGCCAGCAGCTATAGGCCCCGGGGTTACGAGCAGTACTTC. Translation gives CASSYRPRGYEQYF. The rearrangement uses TRBV7-2 and TRBJ2-7; a possible D gene is TRBD2 (5 bases). V lost 4 bases to trimming and J lost 4 bases, with 14 bases between them. CDR1 SGHTA and CDR2 FQGNSA come from the germline V gene. The CDR3 consists of 14 residues.

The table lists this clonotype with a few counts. The CDR3, as DNA: TGTGCCAGCTATAGCAACACCGGGGAGCTGTTTTTT. This translates into CASYSNTGELFF. The V and J genes are TRBV7-6 and TRBJ2-2, with D hard to call. V shed 8 bases and J shed 2 bases, with 6 bases lying between them. Germline V CDR1 and CDR2: SGHVS, FNYEAQ. CDR3 length: 12 amino acids.

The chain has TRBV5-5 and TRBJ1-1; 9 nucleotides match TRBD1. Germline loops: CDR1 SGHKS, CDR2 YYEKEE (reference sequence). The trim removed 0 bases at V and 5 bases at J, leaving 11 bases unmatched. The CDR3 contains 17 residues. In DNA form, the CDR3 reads TGTGCCAGCAGCTTGGGTCCGGGACAGGGCAGAAGGACTGAAGCTTTCTTT. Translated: CASSLGPGQGRRTEAFF. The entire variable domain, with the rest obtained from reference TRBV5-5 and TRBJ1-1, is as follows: DAGVTQSPTHLIKTRGQQVTLRCSPISGHKSVSWYQQVLGQGPQFIFQYYEKEERGRGNFPDRFSARQFPNYSSELNVNALLLGDSALYLCASSLGPGQGRRTEAFFGQGTRLTVV.

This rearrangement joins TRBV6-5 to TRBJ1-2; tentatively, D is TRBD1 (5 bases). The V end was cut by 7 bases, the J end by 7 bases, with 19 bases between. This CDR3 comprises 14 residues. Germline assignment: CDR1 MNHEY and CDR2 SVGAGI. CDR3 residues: CASTPIGGYTGYTF. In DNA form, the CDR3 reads TGTGCCAGCACCCCAATCGGGGGTTACACTGGCTACACCTTC.

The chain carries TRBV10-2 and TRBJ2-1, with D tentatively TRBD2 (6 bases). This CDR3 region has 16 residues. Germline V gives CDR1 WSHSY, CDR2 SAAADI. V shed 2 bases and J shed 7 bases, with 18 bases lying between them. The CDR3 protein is CASSEIGGRIPNEQFF. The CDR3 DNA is TGCGCCAGCAGTGAGATAGGAGGGAGGATCCCAAATGAGCAGTTCTTC.

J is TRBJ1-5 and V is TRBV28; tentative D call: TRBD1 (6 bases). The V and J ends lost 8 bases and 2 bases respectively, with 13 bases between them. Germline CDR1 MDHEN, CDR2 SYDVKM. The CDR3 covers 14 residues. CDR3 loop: CASRGGLGNQPQHF. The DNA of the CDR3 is TGTGCCAGCCGTGGGGGGCTAGGCAATCAGCCCCAGCATTTT. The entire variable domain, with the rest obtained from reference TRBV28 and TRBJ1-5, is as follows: DVKVTQSSRYLVKRTGEKVFLECVQDMDHENMFWYRQDPGLGLRLIYFSYDVKMKEKGDIPEGYSVSREKKERFSLILESASTNQTSMYLCASRGGLGNQPQHFGDGTRLSIL.

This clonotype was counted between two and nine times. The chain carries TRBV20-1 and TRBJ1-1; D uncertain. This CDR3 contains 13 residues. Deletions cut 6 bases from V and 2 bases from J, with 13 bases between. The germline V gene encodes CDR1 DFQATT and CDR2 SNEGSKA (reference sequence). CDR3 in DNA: TGCAGTGCCTTACCGCGGGGAAACACTGAAGCTTTCTTT. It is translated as CSALPRGNTEAFF.

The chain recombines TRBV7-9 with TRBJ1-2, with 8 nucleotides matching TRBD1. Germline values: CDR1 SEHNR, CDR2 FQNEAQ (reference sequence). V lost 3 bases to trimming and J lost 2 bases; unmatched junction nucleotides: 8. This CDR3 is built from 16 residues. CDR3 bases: TGTGCCAGCAGCTTGGCAGGGGGCGGAAGAAACTATGGCTACACCTTC. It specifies CASSLAGGGRNYGYTF.

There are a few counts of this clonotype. CDR3 coding DNA: TGTGCCAGCAGCCCAGGGGGGGGATTGACCCCCGTGACCCAGTACTTC. It codes for CASSPGGGLTPVTQYF. This sequence joins TRBV28 and TRBJ2-5; TRBD1 or TRBD2 may be the D gene (7 bases each). Germline CDR1 reads MDHEN; CDR2 reads SYDVKM. The CDR3 covers 16 residues. Trimming took off 6 bases at V and 7 bases at J, with 24 bases between the two ends.